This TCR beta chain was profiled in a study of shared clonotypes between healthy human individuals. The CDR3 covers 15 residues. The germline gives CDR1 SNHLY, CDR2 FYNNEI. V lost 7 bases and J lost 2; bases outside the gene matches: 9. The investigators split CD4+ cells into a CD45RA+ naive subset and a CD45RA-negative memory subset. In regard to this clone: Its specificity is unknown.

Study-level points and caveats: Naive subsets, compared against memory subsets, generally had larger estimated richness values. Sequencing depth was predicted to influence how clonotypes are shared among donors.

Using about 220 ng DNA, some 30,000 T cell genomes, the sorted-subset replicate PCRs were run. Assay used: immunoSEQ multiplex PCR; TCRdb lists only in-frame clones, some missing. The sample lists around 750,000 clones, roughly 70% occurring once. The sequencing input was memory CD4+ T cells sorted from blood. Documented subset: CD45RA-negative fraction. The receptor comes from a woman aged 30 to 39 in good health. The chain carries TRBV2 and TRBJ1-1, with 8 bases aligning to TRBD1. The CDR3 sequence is CASKGQGARNTEAFF. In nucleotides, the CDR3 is TGTGCCAGCAAGGGGCAGGGGGCGAGAAACACTGAAGCTTTCTTT.